The subject of this entry is one T cell receptor (beta chain). This entry is derived from a study of blood T cell repertoires in COVID-19. Across the study: T cells, B-cell-depleted T cells, or PBMCs supplied cDNA or gDNA.

Authors' data handling: Cell counts per sample came from amplifying reference gene primers. TCRdb's table, derived via immunoSEQ multiplex PCR, lists solely in-frame clones and lacks some. The V and J calls and clone size come from that table; D and trimming were worked out from the DNA. The table lists approximately 88,000 clones, about 80% of them singletons. In germline, CDR1 is KGHSH, CDR2 LQKENI. The J segment lost 0 bases and the V segment lost 1 base, leaving 3 bases of the junction unmatched. This CDR3 is built from 15 residues. The chain links TRBV18 to TRBJ2-7; 7 bases are a match to TRBD1. The source of this sequence is a human donor in a cohort sampled during active COVID-19. The sample comprised peripheral blood. The CDR3 here is CASSPLTGASYEQYF. DNA for the CDR3: TGTGCCAGCTCACCACTCACAGGGGCCTCCTACGAGCAGTACTTC. The variable domain in full, completed from reference TRBV18 and TRBJ2-7, reads NAGVMQNPRHLVRRRGQEARLRCSPMKGHSHVYWYRQLPEEGLKFMVYLQKENIIDESGMPKERFSAEFPKEGPSILRIQQVVRGDSAAYFCASSPLTGASYEQYFGPGTRLTVT.